One and the same sample provided the 2 T cell receptor beta chains below, sequenced in a study of blood T cells in healthy people across ages. Through a sample-barcoded 5' primer and a J-beta primer mix, a second PCR was run for roughly 6 to 12 cycles. TCRdb used MiXCR to reprocess the 5' RACE reads, holding one entry per CDR3 protein. The sample comprises about 1 million distinct CDR3 sequences, more than 35% of which are singletons, and 15% to 20% rests with the top ten. Sequenced input: blood. These receptors all come from a woman aged 60-75 years in good health.

This clonotype has only a few counts. The chain's CDR3 is CASSQESGGLREQFF. In DNA, the CDR3 is TGTGCCAGCAGCCAAGAAAGCGGGGGCCTCCGGGAGCAGTTCTTC. V and J are TRBV4-2 and TRBJ2-1; 8 positions match TRBD2. This CDR3 is built from 15 residues. CDR1 is LGHNA and CDR2 is YNFKEQ in the germline V gene. V lost 0 bases and J lost 10; bases outside the gene matches: 8.

The rearrangement uses TRBV12-3 or TRBV12-4 and TRBJ2-3; no reliable D call. V was clipped by 6 bases and J by 6 bases, with 7 bases between them. The CDR3 runs to 11 residues. The CDR3 DNA sequence: TGTGCCAGCAGAAATGGCGATACGCAGTATTTT. Amino acids: CASRNGDTQYF.